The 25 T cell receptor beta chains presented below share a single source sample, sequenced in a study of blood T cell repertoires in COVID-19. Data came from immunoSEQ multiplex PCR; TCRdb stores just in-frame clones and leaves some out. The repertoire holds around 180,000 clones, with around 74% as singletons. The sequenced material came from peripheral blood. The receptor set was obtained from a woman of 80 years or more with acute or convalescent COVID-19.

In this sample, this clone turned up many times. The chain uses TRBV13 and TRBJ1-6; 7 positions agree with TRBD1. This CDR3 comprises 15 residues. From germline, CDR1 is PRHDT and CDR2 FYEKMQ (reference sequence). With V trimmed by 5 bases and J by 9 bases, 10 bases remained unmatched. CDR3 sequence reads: CASSERQGAVSPLHF. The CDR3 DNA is TGTGCCAGCAGCGAACGACAGGGAGCCGTTTCACCCCTCCACTTT.

The CDR3 sequence is CASSQRPGQGGTEAFF. CDR3 nucleotide sequence: TGTGCCAGCAGCCAGCGACCGGGACAGGGAGGCACTGAAGCTTTCTTT. The gene calls are TRBV14 and TRBJ1-1; 9 bases fit TRBD1. Looked up from germline, CDR1 is SGHDN and CDR2 is FVKESK. The CDR3 loop spans 16 amino acids. V shed 3 bases, J shed 4 bases, and the junction held 9 bases outside the gene matches.

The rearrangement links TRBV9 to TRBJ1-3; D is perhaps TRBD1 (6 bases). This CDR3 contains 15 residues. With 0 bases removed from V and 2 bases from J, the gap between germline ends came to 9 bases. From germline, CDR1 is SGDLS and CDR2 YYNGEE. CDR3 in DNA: TGTGCCAGCAGCGTAGGACAGGTGCCTGGAAACACCATATATTTT. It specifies CASSVGQVPGNTIYF.

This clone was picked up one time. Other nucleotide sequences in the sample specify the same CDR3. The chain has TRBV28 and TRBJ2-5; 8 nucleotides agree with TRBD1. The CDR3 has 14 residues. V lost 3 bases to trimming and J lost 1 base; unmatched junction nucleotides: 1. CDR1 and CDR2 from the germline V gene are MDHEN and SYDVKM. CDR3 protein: CASSLGQVQETQYF. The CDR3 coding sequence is TGTGCCAGCAGTTTGGGACAGGTCCAAGAGACCCAGTACTTC.

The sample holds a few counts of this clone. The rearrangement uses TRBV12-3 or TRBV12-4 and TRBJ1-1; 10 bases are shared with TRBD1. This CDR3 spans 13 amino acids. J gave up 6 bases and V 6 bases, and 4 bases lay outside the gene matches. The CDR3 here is CASSPTGGPEAFF. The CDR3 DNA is TGTGCCAGCAGCCCGACAGGGGGCCCTGAAGCTTTCTTT.

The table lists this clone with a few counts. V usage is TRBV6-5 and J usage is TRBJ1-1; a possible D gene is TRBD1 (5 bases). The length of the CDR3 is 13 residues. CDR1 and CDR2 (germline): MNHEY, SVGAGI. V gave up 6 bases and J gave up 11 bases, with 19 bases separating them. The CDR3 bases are TGTGCCAGCAGACCCCCTTATGAGGAGGGGGCTTTCTTT. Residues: CASRPPYEEGAFF.

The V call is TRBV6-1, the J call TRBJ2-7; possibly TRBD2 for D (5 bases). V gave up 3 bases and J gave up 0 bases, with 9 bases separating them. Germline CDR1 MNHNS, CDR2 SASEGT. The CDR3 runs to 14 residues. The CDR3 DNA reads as TGTGCCAGCAGTGAGCGGGTGAGCTCCTACGAGCAGTACTTC. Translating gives CASSERVSSYEQYF.

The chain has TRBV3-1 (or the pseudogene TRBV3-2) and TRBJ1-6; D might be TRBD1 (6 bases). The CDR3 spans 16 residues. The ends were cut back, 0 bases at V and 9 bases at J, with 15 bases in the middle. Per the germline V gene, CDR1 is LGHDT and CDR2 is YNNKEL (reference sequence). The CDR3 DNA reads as TGTGCCAGCAGCCAAGATTCCGGGGACAATTTTTCACCCCTCCACTTT. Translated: CASSQDSGDNFSPLHF.

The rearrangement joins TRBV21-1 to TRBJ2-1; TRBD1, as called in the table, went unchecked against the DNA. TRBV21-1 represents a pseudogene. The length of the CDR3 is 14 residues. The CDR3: CASSKRQAYNEQFF. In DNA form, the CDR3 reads TGTGCCAGCAGCAAAAGACAGGCCTACAATGAGCAGTTCTTC.

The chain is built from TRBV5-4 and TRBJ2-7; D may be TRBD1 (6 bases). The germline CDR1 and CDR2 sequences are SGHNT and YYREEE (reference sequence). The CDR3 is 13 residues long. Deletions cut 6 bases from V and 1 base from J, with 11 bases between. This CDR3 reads CASTGEGSYEQYF. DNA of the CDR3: TGTGCCAGCACAGGGGAAGGGTCCTACGAGCAGTACTTC.

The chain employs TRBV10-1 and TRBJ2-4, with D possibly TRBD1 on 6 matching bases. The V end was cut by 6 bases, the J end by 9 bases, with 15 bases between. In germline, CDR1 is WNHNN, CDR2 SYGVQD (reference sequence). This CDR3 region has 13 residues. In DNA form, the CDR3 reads TGCGCCAGCAGCCCATCCAGGGACACCATTCAGTACTTC. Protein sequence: CASSPSRDTIQYF.

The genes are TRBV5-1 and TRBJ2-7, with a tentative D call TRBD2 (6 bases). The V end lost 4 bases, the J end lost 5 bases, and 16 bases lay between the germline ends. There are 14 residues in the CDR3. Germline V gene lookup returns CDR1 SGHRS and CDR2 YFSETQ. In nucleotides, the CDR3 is TGCGCCAGCAGCCCGGGGGACGGACCCCACGAGCAGTACTTC. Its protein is CASSPGDGPHEQYF. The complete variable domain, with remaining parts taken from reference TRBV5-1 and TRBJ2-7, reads KAGVTQTPRYLIKTRGQQVTLSCSPISGHRSVSWYQQTPGQGLQFLFEYFSETQRNKGNFPGRFSGRQFSNSRSEMNVSTLELGDSALYLCASSPGDGPHEQYFGPGTRLTVT.

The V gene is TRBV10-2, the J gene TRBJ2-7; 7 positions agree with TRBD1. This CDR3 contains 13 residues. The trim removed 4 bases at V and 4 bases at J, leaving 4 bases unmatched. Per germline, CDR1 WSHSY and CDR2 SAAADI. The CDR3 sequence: CASSGQQGYEQYF. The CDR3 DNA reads TGCGCCAGCAGTGGCCAACAGGGGTACGAGCAGTACTTC.

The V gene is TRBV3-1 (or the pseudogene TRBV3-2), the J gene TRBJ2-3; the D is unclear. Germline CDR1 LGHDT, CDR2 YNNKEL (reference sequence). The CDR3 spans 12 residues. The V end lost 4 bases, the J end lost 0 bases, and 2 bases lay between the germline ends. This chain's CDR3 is CASSLSTDTQYF. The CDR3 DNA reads TGTGCCAGCAGCCTAAGCACAGATACGCAGTATTTT.

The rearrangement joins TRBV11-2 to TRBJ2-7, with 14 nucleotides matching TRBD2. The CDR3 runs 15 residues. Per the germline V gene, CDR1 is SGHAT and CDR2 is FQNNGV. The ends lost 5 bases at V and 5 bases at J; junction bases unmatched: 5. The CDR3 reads CASSQGLAGVNEQYF. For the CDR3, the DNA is TGTGCCAGCAGCCAGGGACTAGCGGGAGTAAACGAGCAGTACTTC.

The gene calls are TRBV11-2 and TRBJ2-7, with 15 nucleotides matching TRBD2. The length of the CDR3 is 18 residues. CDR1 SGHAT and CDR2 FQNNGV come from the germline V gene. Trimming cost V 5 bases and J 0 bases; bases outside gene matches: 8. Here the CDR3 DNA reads TGTGCCAGCAGCGAAACCGGGACTAGCGGGGGGAGCTCCTACGAGCAGTACTTC. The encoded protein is CASSETGTSGGSSYEQYF.

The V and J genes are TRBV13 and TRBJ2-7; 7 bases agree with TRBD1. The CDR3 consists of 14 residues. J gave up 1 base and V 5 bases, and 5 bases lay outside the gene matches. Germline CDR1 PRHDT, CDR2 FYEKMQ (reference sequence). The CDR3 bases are TGTGCCAGCAGCCACGGACAGGCTTCCTACGAGCAGTACTTC. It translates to CASSHGQASYEQYF.

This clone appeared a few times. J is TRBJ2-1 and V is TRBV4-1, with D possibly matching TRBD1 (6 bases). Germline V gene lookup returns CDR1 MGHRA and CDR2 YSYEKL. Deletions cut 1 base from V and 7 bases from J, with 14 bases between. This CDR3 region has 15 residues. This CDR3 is CASSQGLSGENEQFF. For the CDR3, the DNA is TGCGCCAGCAGCCAAGGGTTATCAGGGGAGAATGAGCAGTTCTTC.

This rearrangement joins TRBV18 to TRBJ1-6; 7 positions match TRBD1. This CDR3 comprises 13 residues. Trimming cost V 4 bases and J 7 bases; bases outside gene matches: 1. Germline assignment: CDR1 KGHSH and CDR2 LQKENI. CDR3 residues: CASSQGANSPLHF. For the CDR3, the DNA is TGTGCCAGCTCACAGGGGGCGAATTCACCCCTCCACTTT. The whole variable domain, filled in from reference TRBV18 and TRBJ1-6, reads NAGVMQNPRHLVRRRGQEARLRCSPMKGHSHVYWYRQLPEEGLKFMVYLQKENIIDESGMPKERFSAEFPKEGPSILRIQQVVRGDSAAYFCASSQGANSPLHFGNGTRLTVT.

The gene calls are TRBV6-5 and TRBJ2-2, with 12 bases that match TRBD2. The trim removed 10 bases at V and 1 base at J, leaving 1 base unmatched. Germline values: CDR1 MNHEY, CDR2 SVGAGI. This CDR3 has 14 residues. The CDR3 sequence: CATGLAGNTGELFF. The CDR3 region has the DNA TGTGCCACGGGACTAGCGGGGAACACCGGGGAGCTGTTTTTT.

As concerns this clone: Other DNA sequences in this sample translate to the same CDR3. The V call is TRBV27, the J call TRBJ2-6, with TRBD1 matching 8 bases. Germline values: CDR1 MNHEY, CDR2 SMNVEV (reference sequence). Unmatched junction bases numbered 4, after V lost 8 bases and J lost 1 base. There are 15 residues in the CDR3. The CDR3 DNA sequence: TGTGCCAGCCGAAGGACAGGGTCTGGGGCCAACGTCCTGACTTTC. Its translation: CASRRTGSGANVLTF.

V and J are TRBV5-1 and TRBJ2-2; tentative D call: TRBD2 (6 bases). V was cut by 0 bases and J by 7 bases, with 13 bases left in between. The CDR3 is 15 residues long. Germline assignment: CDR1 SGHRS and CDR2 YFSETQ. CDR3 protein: CASSLVGPGDGELFF. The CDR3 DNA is TGCGCCAGCAGCTTGGTAGGGCCGGGGGACGGGGAGCTGTTTTTT.

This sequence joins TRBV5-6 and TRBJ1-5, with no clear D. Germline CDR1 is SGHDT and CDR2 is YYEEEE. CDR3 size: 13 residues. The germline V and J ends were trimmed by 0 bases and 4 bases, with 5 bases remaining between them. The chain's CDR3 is CASSLDRNQPQHF. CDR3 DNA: TGTGCCAGCAGCTTGGACAGAAATCAGCCCCAGCATTTT.

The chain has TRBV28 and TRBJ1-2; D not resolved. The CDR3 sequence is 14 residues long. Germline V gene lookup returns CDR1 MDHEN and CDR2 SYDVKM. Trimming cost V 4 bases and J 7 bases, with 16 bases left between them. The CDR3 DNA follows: TGTGCCAGCAGTTCTTTTCTGTCCACCGGTGGCTACACCTTC. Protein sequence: CASSSFLSTGGYTF.

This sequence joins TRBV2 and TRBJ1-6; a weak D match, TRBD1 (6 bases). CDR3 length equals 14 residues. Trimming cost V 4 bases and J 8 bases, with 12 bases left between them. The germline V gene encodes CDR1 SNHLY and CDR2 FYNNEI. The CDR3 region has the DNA TGTGCCAGCAGTGTTGACAGGACTTATTCACCCCTCCACTTT. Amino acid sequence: CASSVDRTYSPLHF.